Sequencing of this T cell receptor (beta chain) was carried out in a study of type 1 regulatory T cells. Turning to the study itself: T-allo10 is a Tr1-enriched, alloantigen-specific CD4 T cell product made in vitro.

The CDR3 consists of 15 residues. Germline CDR1 reads MNHEY; CDR2 reads SVGEGT. V dropped 7 bases and J dropped 3 bases, with 19 bases sitting between them. TCRdb redid the calling of the reads with MiXCR, one entry per CDR3 protein. The table lists approximately 97,000 distinct CDR3 sequences, roughly 31% of them singletons. Sequencing was done on a sample of CD4+ T cells, either the whole sample or a sorted fraction (not recorded which). The sequence came from a human donor in good health. The V call is TRBV6-2 or TRBV6-3, the J call TRBJ2-7; no definite D call. The DNA of the CDR3 is TGTGCCAGCACTCGGGTAGTGGCCGGCTTCTACGAGCAGTACTTC. It encodes CASTRVVAGFYEQYF.